This TCR beta chain appears in the sequencing data of a study of T cell repertoires in cytomegalovirus infection. Study as a whole: Selected CMV epitopes included recently identified HLA-C-restricted ones as well as well-studied HLA-B-restricted ones. It was the public TCR beta signatures that indicated both CMV infection and matching HLA type. Regarding the study as a whole: It was HLA-C-restricted CMV-specific TCR beta clonotypes that dominated the response ex vivo. Based on cumulative public TCR beta family frequency, carriers of CMV plus the relevant HLA were identified.

One entry per CDR3 protein, called by TCRdb with MiXCR from the reads. The sample yields around 710,000 distinct CDR3 sequences, roughly 28% seen once. As concerns this clonotype: The target antigen is unknown.

The TCR sequence derives from a human donor in good health (CMV status not recorded). Some clones in this sample may be carry-over from other donors' samples. The input for sequencing was cultured CD8+ T cells from PBMCs, taken from culture after CMV antigen stimulation.

The CDR3 nucleotides are TGTGCCAGCAGCGACATGAGTCTAGCGGGACCGACCACAGATACGCAGTATTTT. It is translated as CASSDMSLAGPTTDTQYF. J is TRBJ2-3 and V is TRBV5-4; 9 positions agree with TRBD2. The CDR3 extends over 18 amino acids. From germline, CDR1 is SGHNT and CDR2 YYREEE (reference sequence). Trimming took 4 bases from V and 2 from J; bases not matched to a gene: 14.